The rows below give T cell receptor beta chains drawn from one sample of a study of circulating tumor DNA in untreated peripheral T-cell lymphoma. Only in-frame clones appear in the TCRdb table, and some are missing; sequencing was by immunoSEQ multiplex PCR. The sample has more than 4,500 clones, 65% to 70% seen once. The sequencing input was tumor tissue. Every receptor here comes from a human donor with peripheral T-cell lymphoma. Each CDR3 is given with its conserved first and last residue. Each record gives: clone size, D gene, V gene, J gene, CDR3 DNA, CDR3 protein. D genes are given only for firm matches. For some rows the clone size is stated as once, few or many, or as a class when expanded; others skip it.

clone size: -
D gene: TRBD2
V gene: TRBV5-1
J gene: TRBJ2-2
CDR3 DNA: TGCGCCAGCAGCGGTACTAGCGGAGGCGGGGAGCTGTTTTTT
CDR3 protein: CASSGTSGGGELFF

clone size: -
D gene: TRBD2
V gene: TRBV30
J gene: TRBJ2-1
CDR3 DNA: TGTGCCTGGAAGGCGGGAGGAAGAGAGCAGTTCTTC
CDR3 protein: CAWKAGGREQFF

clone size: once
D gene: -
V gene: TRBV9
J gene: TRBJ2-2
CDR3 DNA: TGTGCCAGCAGCCTACAACAGGGGGAGCTGTTTTTT
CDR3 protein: CASSLQQGELFF

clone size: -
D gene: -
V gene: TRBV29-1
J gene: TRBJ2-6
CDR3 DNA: TGCAGCGTTGAAGGATTTAGGGCCGGGGCCAACGTCCTGACTTTC
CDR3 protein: CSVEGFRAGANVLTF

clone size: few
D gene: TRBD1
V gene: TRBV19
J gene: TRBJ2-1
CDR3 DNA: TGTGCCAGTAGTCTGGACAGGGGAGTCAATGAGCAGTTCTTC
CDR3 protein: CASSLDRGVNEQFF

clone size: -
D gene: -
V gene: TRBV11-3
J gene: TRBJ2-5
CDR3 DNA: TGTGCCAGCAGCTTAGTCTCTAGCGCCCAAGAGACCCAGTACTTC
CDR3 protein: CASSLVSSAQETQYF

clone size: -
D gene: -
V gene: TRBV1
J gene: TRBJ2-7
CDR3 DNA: TGCGCTAGTGCCACGGTGAACAGGGCCTCCTACGAGCAGTACTTC
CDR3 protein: CASATVNRASYEQYF

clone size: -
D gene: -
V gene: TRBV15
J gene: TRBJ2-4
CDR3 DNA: TGTGCCACCAGCAGAGATTTGGGCAGGGCAATCACCAAAAACATTCAGTACTTC
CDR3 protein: CATSRDLGRAITKNIQYF

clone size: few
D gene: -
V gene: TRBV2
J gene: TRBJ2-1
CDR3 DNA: TGTGCCAGCTCCCTGGGACCAAATTACAATGAGCAGTTCTTC
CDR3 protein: CASSLGPNYNEQFF

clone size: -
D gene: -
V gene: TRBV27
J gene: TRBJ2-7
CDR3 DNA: TGTGCCAGCAGTTTACGAGAAACTAGCTCCTACGAGCAGTACTTC
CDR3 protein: CASSLRETSSYEQYF

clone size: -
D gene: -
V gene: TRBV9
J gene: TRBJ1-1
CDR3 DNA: TGTGCCAGCAGCGTAGGATCCGGGTCCTTCGGCAAAACTGAAGCTTTCTTT
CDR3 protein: CASSVGSGSFGKTEAFF

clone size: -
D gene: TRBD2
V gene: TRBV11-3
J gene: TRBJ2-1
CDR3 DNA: TGTGCCAGCAGCCAGTCTAGCGGGACGATCTACAATGAGCAGTTCTTC
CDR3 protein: CASSQSSGTIYNEQFF

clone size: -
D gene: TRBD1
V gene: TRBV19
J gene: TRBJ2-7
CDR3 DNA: TGTGCCAGTAGCCGGACAGGAAACTCCTACGAGCAGTACTTC
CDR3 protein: CASSRTGNSYEQYF

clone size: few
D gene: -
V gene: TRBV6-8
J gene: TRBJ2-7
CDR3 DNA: TGTGCCAGCCGGGCCAGCAGCCACGAGCAGTACTTC
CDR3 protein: CASRASSHEQYF

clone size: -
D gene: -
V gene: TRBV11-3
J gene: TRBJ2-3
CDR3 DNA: TGTGCCAGCAGCTTAGGACAGTCTAGCACAGATACGCAGTATTTT
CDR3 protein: CASSLGQSSTDTQYF

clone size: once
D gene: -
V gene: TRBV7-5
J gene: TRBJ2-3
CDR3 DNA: TGTGCCAGCAGCTTAACTAGCGGGAGCTCAGATACGCAGTATTTT
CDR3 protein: CASSLTSGSSDTQYF

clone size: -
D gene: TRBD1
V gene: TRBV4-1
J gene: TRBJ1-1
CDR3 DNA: TGCGCCAGCAGTCAGACAGGGAATAGTGAAGCTTTCTTT
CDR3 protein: CASSQTGNSEAFF

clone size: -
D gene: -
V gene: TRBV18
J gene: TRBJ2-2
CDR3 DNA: TGTGCCAGCTCACCGTTCCGCGGGTCAGACACCGGGGAGCTGTTTTTT
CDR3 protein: CASSPFRGSDTGELFF

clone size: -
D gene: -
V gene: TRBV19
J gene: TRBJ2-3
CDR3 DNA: TGTGCCAGCGGACCCACGGGAGATACGCAGTATTTT
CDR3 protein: CASGPTGDTQYF

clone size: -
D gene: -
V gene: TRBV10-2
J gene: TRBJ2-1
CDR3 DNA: TGCGCCAGCAGAACTGACTACAATGAGCAGTTCTTC
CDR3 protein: CASRTDYNEQFF

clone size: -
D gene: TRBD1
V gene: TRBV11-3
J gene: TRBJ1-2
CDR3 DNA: TGTGCCAGCAGCCCGCGGAGTCTACAGGGGTTCTATGGCTACACCTTC
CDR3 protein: CASSPRSLQGFYGYTF

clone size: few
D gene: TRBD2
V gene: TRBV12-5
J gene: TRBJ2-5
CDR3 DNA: TGTGCTAGTGGTTTGGGGACTAGCGGGAGTAAAGAGACCCAGTACTTC
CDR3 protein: CASGLGTSGSKETQYF

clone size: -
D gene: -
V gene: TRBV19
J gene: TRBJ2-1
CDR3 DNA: TGTGCCAGTAGTAGCCGTGGGCACAATGAGCAGTTCTTC
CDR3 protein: CASSSRGHNEQFF

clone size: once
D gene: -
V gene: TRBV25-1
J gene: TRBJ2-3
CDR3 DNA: TGTGCCAGCAGCCAGCCGGGACGCACTTTCACAGATACGCAGTATTTT
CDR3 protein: CASSQPGRTFTDTQYF

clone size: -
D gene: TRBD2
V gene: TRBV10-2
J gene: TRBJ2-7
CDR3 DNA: TGCGCCAGCAGTGAAAGCCCAGCGGGAGTCTGGGACGAGCAGTACTTC
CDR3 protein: CASSESPAGVWDEQYF

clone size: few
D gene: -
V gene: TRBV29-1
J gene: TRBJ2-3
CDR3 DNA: TGCAGCGTTGACCGGGACAGCACAGATACGCAGTATTTT
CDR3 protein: CSVDRDSTDTQYF

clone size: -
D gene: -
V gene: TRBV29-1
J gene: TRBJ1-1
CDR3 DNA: TGCAGCGTATATGAGGGTGGCACTGAAGCTTTCTTT
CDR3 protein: CSVYEGGTEAFF

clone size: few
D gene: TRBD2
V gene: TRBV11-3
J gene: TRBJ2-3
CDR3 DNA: TGTGCCAGCAGCTTCCTTCGCAGCGGGAGGTTCACAGATACGCAGTATTTT
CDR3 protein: CASSFLRSGRFTDTQYF

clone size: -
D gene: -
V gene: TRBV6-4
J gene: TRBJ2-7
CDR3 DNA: TGTGCCAGCTCAGGAGCCTACGAGCAGTACTTC
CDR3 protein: CASSGAYEQYF

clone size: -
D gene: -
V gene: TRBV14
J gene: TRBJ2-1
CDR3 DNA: TGTGCCAGCAGTCAGAGGGACCGGGGGTACAATGAGCAGTTCTTC
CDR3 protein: CASSQRDRGYNEQFF

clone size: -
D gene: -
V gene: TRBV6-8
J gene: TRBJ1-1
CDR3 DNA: TGTGCCAGCAGAAGAGGAACAGGGCTGAACACTGAAGCTTTCTTT
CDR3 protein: CASRRGTGLNTEAFF

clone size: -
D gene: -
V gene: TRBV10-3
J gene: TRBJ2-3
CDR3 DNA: TGTGCCATCAGTGAGTCGAAGGAGGATACGCAGTATTTT
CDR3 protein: CAISESKEDTQYF

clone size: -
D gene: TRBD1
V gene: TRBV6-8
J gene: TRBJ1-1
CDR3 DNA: TGTGCCATCAGGGGACAGCTTTTGAACACTGAAGCTTTCTTT
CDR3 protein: CAIRGQLLNTEAFF

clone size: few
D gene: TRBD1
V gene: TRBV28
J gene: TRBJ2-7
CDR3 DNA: TGTGCCAGCAGTCCGGACAGGGAACTAAACGAGCAGTACTTC
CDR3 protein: CASSPDRELNEQYF

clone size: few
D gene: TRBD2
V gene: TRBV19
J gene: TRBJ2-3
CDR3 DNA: TGTGCCAGTAAATCTAGCGGGACTGCAGATACGCAGTATTTT
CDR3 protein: CASKSSGTADTQYF

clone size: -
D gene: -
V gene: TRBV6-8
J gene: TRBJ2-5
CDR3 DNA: TGTGCCAGCAGTTACTCCCGTGACCAAGAGACCCAGTACTTC
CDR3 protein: CASSYSRDQETQYF

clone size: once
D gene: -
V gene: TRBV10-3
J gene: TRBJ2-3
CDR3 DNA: TGTGCCACACGGACGGAAAGCACAGATACGCAGTATTTT
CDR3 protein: CATRTESTDTQYF

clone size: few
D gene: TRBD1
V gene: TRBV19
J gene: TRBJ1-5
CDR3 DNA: TGTGCCAGTAGGGGACAGGGAGTAGGGCAGCCCCAGCATTTT
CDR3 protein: CASRGQGVGQPQHF

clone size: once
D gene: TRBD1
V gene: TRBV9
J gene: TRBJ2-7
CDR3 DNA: TGTGCCAGCAGCGCCTCCAGGACAGGGGGCGTCGAGCAGTACTTC
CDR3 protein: CASSASRTGGVEQYF

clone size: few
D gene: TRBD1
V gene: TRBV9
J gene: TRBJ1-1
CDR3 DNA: TGTGCCAGCAGCACGGGACAGGACACTGAAGCTTTCTTT
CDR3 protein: CASSTGQDTEAFF

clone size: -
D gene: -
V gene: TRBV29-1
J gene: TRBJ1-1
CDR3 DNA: TGCAGCGTCGGGGACGGAGGATTAGACACTGAAGCTTTCTTT
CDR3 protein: CSVGDGGLDTEAFF

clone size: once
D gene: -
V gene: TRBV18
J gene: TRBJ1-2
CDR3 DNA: TGTGCCAGCTCACCGAGTCCAGGGCATCAAGGAGGCTATGGCTACACCTTC
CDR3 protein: CASSPSPGHQGGYGYTF

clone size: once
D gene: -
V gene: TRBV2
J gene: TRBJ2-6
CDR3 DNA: TGTGCCAGCGGCCCGGACAGCTCTGGGGCCAACGTCCTGACTTTC
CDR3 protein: CASGPDSSGANVLTF

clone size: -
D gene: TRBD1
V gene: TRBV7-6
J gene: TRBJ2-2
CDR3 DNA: TGTGCCAGCAGCTTTTCCGGGACAGGGGGTTTCGGGGAGCTGTTTTTT
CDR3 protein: CASSFSGTGGFGELFF